Below, 23 T cell receptor beta chains from the same sample are listed, as sequenced in a study of blood T cell repertoires in COVID-19. Produced via immunoSEQ multiplex PCR; TCRdb's table is partial and in-frame only. The sample has fewer than 350,000 clones; around 87% are singletons. The sample was peripheral blood. The receptors here all came from a woman aged 25-40 years who had recovered from COVID-19.

The rearrangement joins TRBV7-8 to TRBJ2-1, with D unclear. The CDR3 length is 17 residues. V was trimmed by 5 bases and J by 3 bases, leaving 20 bases between them. CDR1 and CDR2 from the germline V gene are SGHVS and FQNEAQ. CDR3 amino acids: CASSPPLRSVSYNEQFF. CDR3 DNA sequence: TGTGCCAGCAGCCCCCCCCTGCGCAGCGTAAGCTACAATGAGCAGTTCTTC.

The V and J genes are TRBV5-1 and TRBJ2-7; D ambiguous. The V end lost 0 bases, the J end lost 2 bases, and 21 bases lay between the germline ends. Germline V gives CDR1 SGHRS, CDR2 YFSETQ. The CDR3 covers 18 residues. Here the CDR3 reads CASSLVGQQQTITYEQYF. In nucleotides, the CDR3 is TGCGCCAGCAGCTTGGTCGGCCAGCAACAAACTATCACCTACGAGCAGTACTTC.

The chain has TRBV7-9 and TRBJ2-1; D is possibly TRBD1 (5 bases). V lost 5 bases to trimming and J lost 5 bases, with 13 bases between them. Germline V gene data show CDR1 as SEHNR and CDR2 as FQNEAQ (reference sequence). This CDR3 contains 14 residues. CDR3 in amino acids: CASSELRGHNEQFF. For the CDR3, the DNA is TGTGCCAGCAGCGAGCTTAGGGGCCACAATGAGCAGTTCTTC.

CDR3 sequence: CSVEQGAHGYTF. In nucleotides, the CDR3 is TGCAGCGTTGAACAGGGGGCCCATGGCTACACCTTC. V usage is TRBV29-1 and J usage is TRBJ1-2; 8 nucleotides agree with TRBD1. The CDR3 has 12 residues. Germline V gene data show CDR1 as SQVTM and CDR2 as ANQGSEA. J was trimmed by 6 bases and V by 2 bases; bases with no gene match: 2.

This chain connects TRBV24-1 to TRBJ2-3, with 11 bases aligning to TRBD1. The V segment lost 9 bases and the J segment 3 bases; nucleotides outside the gene matches: 1. Germline values: CDR1 KGHDR, CDR2 SFDVKD. This CDR3 is built from 13 residues. Here the CDR3 DNA reads TGTGCCACCGGGACAGGGGGAACAGATACGCAGTATTTT. Protein: CATGTGGTDTQYF.

J is TRBJ2-7 and V is TRBV6-5, with 8 bases matching TRBD1. CDR3 length: 12 residues. The germline V gene has CDR1 MNHEY and CDR2 SVGAGI. The V gene end was trimmed by 5 bases and the J gene end by 6 bases; junction bases not matched to a gene: 3. The CDR3 sequence is CASSRQGTEQYF. CDR3 DNA: TGTGCCAGCAGTCGACAGGGGACCGAGCAGTACTTC.

The gene calls are TRBV7-2 and TRBJ1-1; TRBD1 might be the D (6 bases). The CDR3 runs 14 residues. Between the trimmed V and J ends, which lost 5 bases and 12 bases, there was a span of 22 bases. Germline loops: CDR1 SGHTA, CDR2 FQGNSA. DNA for the CDR3: TGTGCCAGCAGCCTTCCTCGCGGGGGCAGGGGAACTTTCTTT. Translated, it gives CASSLPRGGRGTFF.

In DNA, the CDR3 is TGTGCCAGCAGTTACTCGCCGGGAGAGACCCAGTACTTC. Translated: CASSYSPGETQYF. The chain employs TRBV6-2 or TRBV6-3 and TRBJ2-5, with D unclear. This CDR3 spans 13 amino acids. The ends were cut back, 0 bases at V and 4 bases at J, with 6 bases in the middle. CDR1 MNHEY and CDR2 SVGEGT come from the germline V gene.

The chain is built from TRBV19 and TRBJ1-5; possible D gene TRBD1, 5 bases. Germline values: CDR1 LNHDA, CDR2 SQIVND (reference sequence). CDR3 length equals 17 residues. Trimming removed 4 bases at V and 0 bases at J, with 16 bases between. CDR3 loop: CASSTHWGEYSNQPQHF. The CDR3 nucleotides read TGTGCCAGTAGTACCCACTGGGGGGAATATAGCAATCAGCCCCAGCATTTT.

The chain employs TRBV9 and TRBJ1-4; D may be TRBD1 (5 bases). The CDR3 loop spans 15 amino acids. CDR1 is SGDLS and CDR2 is YYNGEE in the germline V gene. With 0 bases removed from V and 8 bases from J, the gap between germline ends came to 14 bases. The CDR3 DNA reads as TGTGCCAGCAGCGTAGGGAAAAGGGAGGGGGAAAAACTGTTTTTT. It yields the protein CASSVGKREGEKLFF.

V is TRBV20-1 and J is TRBJ2-5, with TRBD1 matching over 9 bases. Germline CDR1 DFQATT, CDR2 SNEGSKA (reference sequence). V was clipped by 3 bases and J by 7 bases; unmatched bases: 9. The CDR3 sequence is 14 residues long. As DNA, the CDR3 is TGCAGTGCTAGTAAACAGGGGGCGTTAGTGACCCAGTACTTC. The encoded protein is CSASKQGALVTQYF.

CDR3 DNA sequence: TGTGCCAGTAGTATGGCTAGCGGGGGCCAAGGCAATGAGCAGTTCTTC. Protein product: CASSMASGGQGNEQFF. V gene TRBV19 combines with J gene TRBJ2-1; TRBD2 matches 10 bases. Germline V CDR1 and CDR2: LNHDA, SQIVND (reference sequence). V was clipped by 3 bases and J by 6 bases; unmatched bases: 8. This CDR3 is 16 amino acids long.

The gene calls are TRBV5-8 and TRBJ2-2; 10 bases are a match to TRBD1. Per germline, CDR1 SGHTS and CDR2 YDEGEE. The CDR3 spans 16 residues. The V segment lost 4 bases and the J segment 6 bases; nucleotides outside the gene matches: 9. The CDR3 sequence is CASSRPGQGFPGELFF. The CDR3 nucleotides read TGTGCCAGCAGCCGCCCGGGACAGGGGTTCCCCGGGGAGCTGTTTTTT. The full variable domain, with the rest looked up from reference TRBV5-8 and TRBJ2-2, is EAGVTQSPTHLIKTRGQQATLRCSPISGHTSVYWYQQALGLGLQFLLWYDEGEERNRGNFPPRFSGRQFPNYSSELNVNALELEDSALYLCASSRPGQGFPGELFFGEGSRLTVL.

This chain connects TRBV27 to TRBJ2-1; 7 bases align to TRBD2. The V gene end was trimmed by 2 bases and the J gene end by 13 bases; junction bases not matched to a gene: 5. This CDR3 contains 12 residues. The germline V gene encodes CDR1 MNHEY and CDR2 SMNVEV (reference sequence). The CDR3 sequence: CASSLTGLGQFF. CDR3 nucleotides: TGTGCCAGCAGTTTAACCGGACTAGGACAGTTCTTC.

The chain has TRBV30 and TRBJ1-1; TRBD1 might be the D (6 bases). The V end was cut by 4 bases, the J end by 4 bases, with 10 bases between. The germline CDR1 and CDR2 sequences are GTSNPN and SVGIG (reference sequence). The CDR3 contains 12 residues. The CDR3 loop reads CAWTDSLTEAFF. The CDR3 coding sequence is TGTGCCTGGACGGACAGCCTCACTGAAGCTTTCTTT. Full variable domain (outside the CDR3, taken from reference TRBV30 and TRBJ1-1): SQTIHQWPATLVQPVGSPLSLECTVEGTSNPNLYWYRQAAGRGLQLLFYSVGIGQISSEVPQNLSASRPQDRQFILSSKKLLLSDSGFYLCAWTDSLTEAFFGQGTRLTVV.

In its sample, this clone was seen once. The chain combines TRBV18 with TRBJ2-7; maybe TRBD1 (5 bases). This CDR3 comprises 14 residues. Germline V CDR1 and CDR2: KGHSH, LQKENI. V lost 6 bases and J lost 4, with 16 bases in between. CDR3 in DNA: TGTGCCAGCTCTAATTCACAGGCCCTATACGAGCAGTACTTC. It translates to CASSNSQALYEQYF.

The chain is built from TRBV19 and TRBJ1-1; maybe TRBD1 (6 bases). The CDR3 runs to 14 residues. Trimming cost V 6 bases and J 1 base, with 12 bases left between them. From germline, CDR1 is LNHDA and CDR2 SQIVND (reference sequence). As DNA, the CDR3 is TGTGCCAGTAGCCCATGGGGACAGAACACTGAAGCTTTCTTT. Amino acids: CASSPWGQNTEAFF.

The V call is TRBV5-1, the J call TRBJ2-3; 12 nucleotides match TRBD2. The CDR3 runs to 14 residues. Germline-derived CDR1 and CDR2 are SGHRS and YFSETQ. J lost 3 bases, V lost 8 bases, and 4 bases had no gene match. CDR3 nucleotide sequence: TGCGCCAGTACCGGGACTAGCGGGACAGATACGCAGTATTTT. Protein: CASTGTSGTDTQYF.

The V call is TRBV19, the J call TRBJ2-7, with 9 nucleotides matching TRBD2. Germline trimming cut 1 base from V and 3 bases from J; bases unmatched to any gene: 13. Germline assignment: CDR1 LNHDA and CDR2 SQIVND (reference sequence). CDR3 length: 18 amino acids. The DNA of the CDR3 is TGTGCCAGTAGTATAGCTGCCCCCGGGCTAGCGGGGAACTACGAGCAGTACTTC. It specifies CASSIAAPGLAGNYEQYF.

The chain couples TRBV4-1 to TRBJ2-1; D might be TRBD2 (5 bases). Trimming shortened V by 1 base and J by 9 bases, and 7 bases separated the two germline ends. The V gene's germline CDR1 is MGHRA and CDR2 YSYEKL. This CDR3 is built from 12 residues. The CDR3 nucleotides read TGCGCCAGCAGCCAAGTCCGGGGTGAGCAGTTCTTC. Translation: CASSQVRGEQFF.

Comments on this clone: Other nucleotide sequences from this sample produce the same CDR3. The rearrangement links TRBV3-1 (or the pseudogene TRBV3-2) to TRBJ1-1, with D possibly being TRBD1 (5 bases). V was clipped by 2 bases and J by 5 bases, with 6 bases between them. Germline assignment: CDR1 LGHDT and CDR2 YNNKEL (reference sequence). CDR3 length: 12 amino acids. The CDR3 sequence is CASSQQGTEAFF. CDR3 sequence (DNA): TGTGCCAGCAGCCAACAGGGAACTGAAGCTTTCTTT.

Written as DNA, the CDR3 is TGTGCCAGCTCTTCGGGCAGGGACAACTATAATTCACCCCTCCACTTT. It encodes CASSSGRDNYNSPLHF. The chain joins TRBV28 to TRBJ1-6; the D gene is possibly TRBD1 (6 bases). Germline values: CDR1 MDHEN, CDR2 SYDVKM. Trimming pared 8 bases from V and 3 bases from J, leaving 17 bases between. CDR3 length: 16 amino acids.

The chain has TRBV5-1 and TRBJ1-2; D is uncertain. The CDR3 consists of 13 residues. CDR1 and CDR2 (germline): SGHRS, YFSETQ. The V end lost 5 bases, the J end lost 4 bases, and 12 bases lay between the germline ends. The chain's CDR3 is CASSMEGAYGYTF. CDR3 DNA sequence: TGCGCCAGCAGTATGGAGGGAGCCTATGGCTACACCTTC.